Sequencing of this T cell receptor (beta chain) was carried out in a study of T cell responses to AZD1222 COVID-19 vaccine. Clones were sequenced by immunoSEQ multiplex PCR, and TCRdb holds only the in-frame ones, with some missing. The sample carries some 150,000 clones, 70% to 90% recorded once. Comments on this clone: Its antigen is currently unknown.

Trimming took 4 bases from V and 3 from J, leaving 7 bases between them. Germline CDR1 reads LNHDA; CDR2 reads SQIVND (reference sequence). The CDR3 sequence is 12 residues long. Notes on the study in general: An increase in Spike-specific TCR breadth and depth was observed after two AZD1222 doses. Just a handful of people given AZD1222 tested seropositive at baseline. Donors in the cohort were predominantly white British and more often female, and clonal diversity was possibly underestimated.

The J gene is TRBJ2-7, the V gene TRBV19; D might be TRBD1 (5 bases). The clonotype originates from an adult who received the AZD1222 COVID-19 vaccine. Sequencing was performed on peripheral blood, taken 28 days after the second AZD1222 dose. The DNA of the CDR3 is TGTGCCAGTAGTAAGACAGACTACGAGCAGTACTTC. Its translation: CASSKTDYEQYF. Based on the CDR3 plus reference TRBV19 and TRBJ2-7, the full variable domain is DGGITQSPKYLFRKEGQNVTLSCEQNLNHDAMYWYRQDPGQGLRLIYYSQIVNDFQKGDIAEGYSVSREKKESFPLTVTSAQKNPTAFYLCASSKTDYEQYFGPGTRLTVT.